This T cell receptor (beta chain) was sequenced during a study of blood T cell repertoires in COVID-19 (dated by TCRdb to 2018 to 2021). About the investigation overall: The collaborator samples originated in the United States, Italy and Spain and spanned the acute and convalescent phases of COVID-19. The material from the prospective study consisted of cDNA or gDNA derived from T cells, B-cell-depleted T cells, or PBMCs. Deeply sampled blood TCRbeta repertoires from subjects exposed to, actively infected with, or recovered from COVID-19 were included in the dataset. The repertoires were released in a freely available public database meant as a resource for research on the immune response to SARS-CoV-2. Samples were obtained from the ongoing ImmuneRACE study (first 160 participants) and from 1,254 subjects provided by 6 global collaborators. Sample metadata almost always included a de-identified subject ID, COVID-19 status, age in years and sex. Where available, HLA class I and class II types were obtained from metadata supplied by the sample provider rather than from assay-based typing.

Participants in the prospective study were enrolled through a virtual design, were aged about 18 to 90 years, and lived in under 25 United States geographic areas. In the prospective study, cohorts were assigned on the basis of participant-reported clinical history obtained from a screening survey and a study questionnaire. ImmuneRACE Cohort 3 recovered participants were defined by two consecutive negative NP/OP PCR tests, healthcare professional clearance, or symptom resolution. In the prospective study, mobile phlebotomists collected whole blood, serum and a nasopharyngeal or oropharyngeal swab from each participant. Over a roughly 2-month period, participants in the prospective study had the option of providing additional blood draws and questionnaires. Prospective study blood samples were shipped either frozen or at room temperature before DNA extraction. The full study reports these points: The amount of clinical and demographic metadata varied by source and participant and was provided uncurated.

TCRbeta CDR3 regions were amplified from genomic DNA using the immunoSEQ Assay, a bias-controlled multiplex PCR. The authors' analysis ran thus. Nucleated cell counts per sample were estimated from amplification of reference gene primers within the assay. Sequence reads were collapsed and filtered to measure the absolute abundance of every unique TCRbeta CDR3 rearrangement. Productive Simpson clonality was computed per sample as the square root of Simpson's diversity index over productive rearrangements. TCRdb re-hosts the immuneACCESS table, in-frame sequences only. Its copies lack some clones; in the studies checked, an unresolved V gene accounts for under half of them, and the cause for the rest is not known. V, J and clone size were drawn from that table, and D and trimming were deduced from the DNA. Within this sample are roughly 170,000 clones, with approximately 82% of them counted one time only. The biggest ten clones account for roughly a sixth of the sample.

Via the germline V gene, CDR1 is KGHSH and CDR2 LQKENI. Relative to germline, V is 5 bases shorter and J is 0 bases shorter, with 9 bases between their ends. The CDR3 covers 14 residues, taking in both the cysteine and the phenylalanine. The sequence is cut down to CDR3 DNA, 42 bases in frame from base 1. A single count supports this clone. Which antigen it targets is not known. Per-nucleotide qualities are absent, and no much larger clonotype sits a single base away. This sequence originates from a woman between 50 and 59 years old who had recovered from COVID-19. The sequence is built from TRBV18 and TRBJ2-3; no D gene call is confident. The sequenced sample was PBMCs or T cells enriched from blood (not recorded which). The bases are TGTGCCAGCTCAACACTCCCTAGCACAGATACGCAGTATTTT. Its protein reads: CASSTLPSTDTQYF.